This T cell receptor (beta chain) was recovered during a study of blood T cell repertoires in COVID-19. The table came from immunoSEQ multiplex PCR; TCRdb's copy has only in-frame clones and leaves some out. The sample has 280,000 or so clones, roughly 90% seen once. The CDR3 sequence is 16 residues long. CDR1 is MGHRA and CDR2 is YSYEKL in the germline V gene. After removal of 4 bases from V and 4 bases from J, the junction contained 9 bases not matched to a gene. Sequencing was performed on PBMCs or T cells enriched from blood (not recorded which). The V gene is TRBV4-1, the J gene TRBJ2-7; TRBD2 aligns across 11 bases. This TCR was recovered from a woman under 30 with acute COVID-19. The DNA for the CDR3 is TGCGCCAGCAGCCCCCAGACTAGCGGGGCGGTTTACGAGCAGTACTTC. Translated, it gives CASSPQTSGAVYEQYF.